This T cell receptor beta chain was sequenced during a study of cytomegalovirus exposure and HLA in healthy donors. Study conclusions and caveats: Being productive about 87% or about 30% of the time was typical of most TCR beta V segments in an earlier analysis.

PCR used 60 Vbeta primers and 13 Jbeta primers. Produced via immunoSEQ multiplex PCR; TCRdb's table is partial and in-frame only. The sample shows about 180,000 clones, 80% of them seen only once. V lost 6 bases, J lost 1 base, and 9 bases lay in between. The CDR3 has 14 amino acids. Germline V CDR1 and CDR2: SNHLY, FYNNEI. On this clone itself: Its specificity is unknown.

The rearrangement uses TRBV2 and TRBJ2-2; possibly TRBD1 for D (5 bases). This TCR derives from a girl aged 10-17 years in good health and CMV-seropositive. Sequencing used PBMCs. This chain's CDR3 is CASSWTRNTGELFF. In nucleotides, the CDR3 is TGTGCCAGCAGCTGGACAAGGAACACCGGGGAGCTGTTTTTT.